This TCR beta chain appears in the sequencing data of a study of patients with pleural tuberculosis. This CDR3 has 14 residues. The V end was cut by 0 bases, the J end by 1 base, with 3 bases between. CDR1 and CDR2 (germline): LNHNV, YYDKDF (reference sequence). This clonotype was counted many times. TCRdb passed the reads through MiXCR, listing each CDR3 protein once. In the table there are around 54,000 distinct CDR3 sequences, about 7.3% of which are singletons. The V gene is TRBV15, the J gene TRBJ2-2, with unresolved D. The clonotype comes from a human donor with pleural tuberculosis. The CDR3 loop reads CATSRDGNTGELFF. The CDR3, as DNA: TGTGCCACCAGCAGAGACGGGAACACCGGGGAGCTGTTTTTT.